This section outlines one T cell receptor beta chain sequence together with its context. Per the original methods: Cell counts per sample came from amplifying reference gene primers. Measured with immunoSEQ multiplex PCR; TCRdb has only the in-frame clones, and not every one. The V and J calls and the clone size are those of that table, but D and trimming were determined from the DNA. The profile covers around 120,000 clones, with about 83% appearing a single time and 9.5% to 10% taken by the ten largest. These data are taken from a study of blood T cell repertoires in COVID-19. Study in general: The study drew acute and convalescent COVID-19 samples from the United States, Italy and Spain. T cells, B-cell-depleted T cells, or PBMCs supplied cDNA or gDNA.

The CDR3 is 17 residues long. Germline lookup yields CDR1 SEHNR and CDR2 FQNEAQ (reference sequence). J lost 5 bases, V lost 5 bases, and 14 bases had no gene match. The source material was peripheral blood. The chain combines TRBV7-9 with TRBJ2-2, with TRBD1 matching over 7 bases. The origin of this receptor is a man aged 35 to 55 with active or convalescent COVID-19. CDR3 nucleotides: TGTGCCAGCAGCCCTAGTGCCGGGCAGGGGGATACCGGGGAGCTGTTTTTT. It is translated as CASSPSAGQGDTGELFF.